One T cell receptor beta chain is described in this entry. Antigen: not known. The method was immunoSEQ multiplex PCR; TCRdb's version includes in-frame clones alone and lacks a portion of them. The data show about 150,000 clones, 86% seen once. The data belong to a study of cytomegalovirus exposure and HLA in healthy donors. Study-wide findings and caveats: In vitro data verified a few CMV-associated chains as specific for CMV antigens.

This CDR3 spans 15 amino acids. Per the germline V gene, CDR1 is SGHRS and CDR2 is YFSETQ. Trimming pared 0 bases from V and 0 bases from J, leaving 9 bases between. The donors were members of the validation cohort, which comprised roughly 120 subjects and was separate from the first cohort of several hundred subjects. Material: PBMCs. The receptor's source is a human donor in good health. V and J are TRBV5-1 and TRBJ1-1, with D possibly matching TRBD1 (5 bases). The CDR3 DNA is TGCGCCAGCAGCTTGGGCAGGGAAATGAACACTGAAGCTTTCTTT. Its translation: CASSLGREMNTEAFF.